This passage covers 28 T cell receptor beta chains from one sample sequenced in a study of T cell repertoires in cytomegalovirus infection. No cognate antigen is known for these TCRs. TCRdb processed the reads anew with MiXCR; each CDR3 protein has one entry. The table includes approximately 770,000 distinct CDR3 sequences, 25% to 35% detected once. The sample here was cultured CD8+ T cells from PBMCs, taken from culture after CMV antigen stimulation. All receptors derive from a human donor in good health (CMV status not recorded). Some clones in this sample may be carry-over from other donors' samples.

This clonotype was picked up a small number of times. The chain uses TRBV4-1 and TRBJ2-1; D is perhaps TRBD1 (5 bases). The CDR3 spans 16 residues. The germline CDR1 and CDR2 sequences are MGHRA and YSYEKL. Between the trimmed V and J ends, which lost 0 bases and 4 bases, there was a span of 13 bases. Here the CDR3 reads CASSQEDTDLYNEQFF. The CDR3 DNA sequence: TGCGCCAGCAGCCAAGAGGACACCGACCTTTACAATGAGCAGTTCTTC.

The sample holds a few counts of this clonotype. The rearrangement links TRBV7-9 to TRBJ2-5, with TRBD1 matching over 9 bases. This CDR3 contains 17 residues. Per the germline V gene, CDR1 is SEHNR and CDR2 is FQNEAQ (reference sequence). The V and J ends lost 4 bases and 1 base, in that order; junction bases with no gene match: 10. CDR3 DNA sequence: TGTGCCAGCAGCTCCCGGACAGGGGAACCGTTCCAAGAGACCCAGTACTTC. Amino acids: CASSSRTGEPFQETQYF.

Only a few counts were recorded for this clonotype. This sequence joins TRBV5-1 and TRBJ2-1; weak D call: TRBD2 (5 bases). Germline loops: CDR1 SGHRS, CDR2 YFSETQ. The CDR3 loop spans 13 amino acids. Trimming removed 1 base at V and 8 bases at J, with 10 bases between. CDR3 protein: CASSLRTLDEQFF. The CDR3 bases are TGCGCCAGCAGCTTGAGGACTTTGGATGAGCAGTTCTTC.

The V and J genes are TRBV6-8 and TRBJ1-2; D is possibly TRBD1 (5 bases). Between the trimmed V and J ends, which lost 0 bases and 6 bases, there was a span of 11 bases. Germline V CDR1 and CDR2: MNHGY, SAAAGT. This CDR3 region has 14 residues. The DNA of the CDR3 is TGTGCCAGCAGTTACTCTGCAGGGCGGGATGGCTACACCTTC. This encodes CASSYSAGRDGYTF.

The table lists this clonotype with many counts. The V and J genes are TRBV7-9 and TRBJ2-1, with TRBD1 identical over 10 bases. The ends lost 3 bases at V and 7 bases at J; junction bases unmatched: 6. CDR1 SEHNR and CDR2 FQNEAQ come from the germline V gene (reference sequence). The CDR3 extends over 15 amino acids. CDR3 DNA sequence: TGTGCCAGCAGCTTCCGGGACAGGGGTATTAATGAGCAGTTCTTC. It codes for CASSFRDRGINEQFF. The variable domain in full, completed from reference TRBV7-9 and TRBJ2-1, reads DTGVSQNPRHKITKRGQNVTFRCDPISEHNRLYWYRQTLGQGPEFLTYFQNEAQLEKSRLLSDRFSAERPKGSFSTLEIQRTEQGDSAMYLCASSFRDRGINEQFFGPGTRLTVL.

Only a few counts were recorded for this clonotype. This chain connects TRBV6-5 to TRBJ2-5, with 8 bases lining up with TRBD2. CDR3 length equals 17 residues. J was trimmed by 4 bases and V by 0 bases; bases with no gene match: 10. Per the germline V gene, CDR1 is MNHEY and CDR2 is SVGAGI. The CDR3 bases are TGTGCCAGCAGTTACTCTGTGATCGGGGGGGCCCCAGAGACCCAGTACTTC. Protein sequence: CASSYSVIGGAPETQYF.

The chain carries TRBV7-9 and TRBJ2-1; 14 bases map to TRBD2. Germline values: CDR1 SEHNR, CDR2 FQNEAQ (reference sequence). The trim removed 5 bases at V and 5 bases at J, leaving 5 bases unmatched. The CDR3 is made up of 16 amino acids. Written as DNA, the CDR3 is TGTGCCAGCAGCCAAAGACTAGCGGGGGGGCACAATGAGCAGTTCTTC. It translates to CASSQRLAGGHNEQFF.

Only a few counts were recorded for this clonotype. The chain links TRBV27 to TRBJ1-1; no firm D call. The CDR3 extends over 11 amino acids. V lost 3 bases to trimming and J lost 9 bases, with 8 bases between them. Per germline, CDR1 MNHEY and CDR2 SMNVEV (reference sequence). The DNA of the CDR3 is TGTGCCAGCAGTTTCTATGGTCAAGCTTTCTTT. Encoded protein: CASSFYGQAFF.

The genes are TRBV6-6 and TRBJ1-4; D unresolved. V lost 6 bases to trimming and J lost 4 bases, with 9 bases between them. Germline CDR1 MNHNY, CDR2 SVGAGI (reference sequence). The CDR3 runs to 13 residues. In DNA form, the CDR3 reads TGTGCCAGCAGACCCGCGAGTAATGAAAAACTGTTTTTT. Protein sequence: CASRPASNEKLFF.

The rearrangement uses TRBV29-1 and TRBJ2-7; D is unresolved. The CDR3 length is 12 residues. From germline, CDR1 is SQVTM and CDR2 ANQGSEA. V was cut by 3 bases and J by 2 bases, with 8 bases left in between. CDR3 DNA sequence: TGCAGCGTTGAGGAAGGAACCTACGAGCAGTACTTC. Translated, it gives CSVEEGTYEQYF.

This clonotype was seen a few times. V is TRBV7-3 and J is TRBJ2-1; D assignment may be TRBD1 or TRBD2 (6 bases each). V gave up 1 base and J gave up 0 bases, with 22 bases separating them. The germline V gene encodes CDR1 SGHTA and CDR2 FQGTGA. This CDR3 is built from 20 residues. CDR3 DNA: TGTGCCAGCAGCTTAAGGGGGCGGGACATCCAGTTCGGCTCCTACAATGAGCAGTTCTTC. Protein product: CASSLRGRDIQFGSYNEQFF.

This chain links TRBV27 with TRBJ1-5; tentatively, D is TRBD1 (5 bases). CDR3 length equals 14 residues. Between the trimmed V and J ends, which lost 5 bases and 4 bases, there was a span of 12 bases. In germline, CDR1 is MNHEY, CDR2 SMNVEV (reference sequence). CDR3 DNA: TGTGCCAGCAGTCCCGGGACTTTTAATCAGCCCCAGCATTTT. It translates to CASSPGTFNQPQHF.

The chain combines TRBV20-1 with TRBJ2-6; 9 nucleotides agree with TRBD1. Germline V gene data show CDR1 as DFQATT and CDR2 as SNEGSKA (reference sequence). The V segment lost 4 bases and the J segment 1 base; nucleotides outside the gene matches: 11. The CDR3 extends over 18 amino acids. The CDR3 region has the DNA TGCAGTGCTACAGCCTGGGACAGGGAGGTTTCTGGGGCCAACGTCCTGACTTTC. Protein product: CSATAWDREVSGANVLTF.

This clonotype has only a few counts. The J gene is TRBJ1-2, the V gene TRBV7-2; D uncertain. This CDR3 region has 17 residues. V was cut by 2 bases and J by 3 bases, with 19 bases left in between. Germline V gene lookup returns CDR1 SGHTA and CDR2 FQGNSA. The CDR3 nucleotides read TGTGCCAGCAGCTTAAAAGACCTTTCGACTACCCACTATGGCTACACCTTC. It translates to CASSLKDLSTTHYGYTF.

The V and J genes are TRBV29-1 and TRBJ2-7, with TRBD2 identical over 9 bases. Germline V CDR1 and CDR2: SQVTM, ANQGSEA. There are 16 residues in the CDR3. With 4 bases clipped from V and 4 bases from J, the junction kept 14 bases outside the gene matches. The CDR3 sequence: CSVVRRGGQILYEQYF. CDR3 nucleotide sequence: TGCAGCGTTGTAAGGCGGGGGGGCCAGATTTTATACGAGCAGTACTTC.

This clonotype has a handful of counts. V gene TRBV6-2 or TRBV6-3 combines with J gene TRBJ2-7; 10 bases match TRBD2. Unmatched junction bases numbered 6, after V lost 7 bases and J lost 3 bases. In germline, CDR1 is MNHEY, CDR2 SVGEGT. The CDR3 loop spans 14 amino acids. The CDR3 DNA sequence: TGTGCCAGCAACGCTCTAGCGGGGGTCTACGAGCAGTACGTC. Its protein product is CASNALAGVYEQYV.

V is TRBV20-1 and J is TRBJ1-4; weak D call: TRBD1 (5 bases). Germline values: CDR1 DFQATT, CDR2 SNEGSKA (reference sequence). The CDR3 consists of 16 residues. The CDR3 reads CSVWGPAGPTNEKLFF. The CDR3 region has the DNA TGCTCAGTGTGGGGACCCGCGGGACCAACTAATGAAAAACTGTTTTTT.

In this sample, this clonotype turned up a few times. The chain carries TRBV4-2 and TRBJ1-1; D might be TRBD1 (6 bases). The CDR3 spans 16 residues. Trimming removed 0 bases from V and 5 bases from J, with 16 bases in between. CDR1 is LGHNA, CDR2 YNFKEQ, per germline. The CDR3 loop is CASSQDPGGQETEAFF. DNA for the CDR3: TGTGCCAGCAGCCAAGACCCGGGGGGGCAGGAGACTGAAGCTTTCTTT.

This clonotype was seen at least ten times. The J gene is TRBJ2-2, the V gene TRBV7-2; 7 bases are a match to TRBD1. CDR3 length equals 15 residues. Losses at the gene ends were 6 bases for V and 3 bases for J; bases not matched to a gene: 7. The germline V gene has CDR1 SGHTA and CDR2 FQGNSA. The CDR3 sequence: CASSLRTGHTGELFF. For the CDR3, the DNA is TGTGCCAGCAGTCTCAGGACAGGACACACCGGGGAGCTGTTTTTT.

The genes are TRBV6-2 or TRBV6-3 and TRBJ2-3; D ambiguous. V was cut by 10 bases and J by 0 bases, with 14 bases left in between. Germline CDR1 and CDR2: MNHEY and SVGEGT. The CDR3 has 14 residues. The CDR3 bases are TGTGCCACAAGGCCGGCGATTAGCACAGATACGCAGTATTTT. Protein sequence: CATRPAISTDTQYF.

This clonotype was counted only a few times. V gene TRBV7-6 combines with J gene TRBJ1-2, with D maybe TRBD1 (5 bases). Germline values: CDR1 SGHVS, CDR2 FNYEAQ. Trimming cost V 4 bases and J 1 base, with 13 bases left between them. This CDR3 region has 15 residues. The DNA of the CDR3 is TGTGCCAGCAGCTCCGGGACGAAGGATAACTATGGCTACACCTTC. Its protein product is CASSSGTKDNYGYTF.

The chain couples TRBV27 to TRBJ2-7, with TRBD1 identical over 9 bases. The junction had 8 bases not matched to a gene; V was cut back by 0 bases and J by 5 bases. Germline CDR1 and CDR2: MNHEY and SMNVEV (reference sequence). The CDR3 runs 16 residues. CDR3 nucleotide sequence: TGTGCCAGCAGTTTATCTGGGACAGGGACGTTACACGAGCAGTACTTC. This gives the protein CASSLSGTGTLHEQYF.

This clonotype was found many times. V is TRBV7-2 and J is TRBJ2-7; no clear D. V lost 5 bases, J lost 5 bases, and 13 bases lay in between. There are 13 residues in the CDR3. The germline CDR1 and CDR2 sequences are SGHTA and FQGNSA. The CDR3 sequence: CASSLMKKHEQYF. CDR3 DNA sequence: TGTGCCAGCAGCCTAATGAAGAAACACGAGCAGTACTTC.

The V gene is TRBV27, the J gene TRBJ1-6; TRBD1 aligns across 7 bases. Trimming at V came to 4 bases and at J to 7 bases, leaving 10 bases not matched to a gene. The CDR3 extends over 16 amino acids. Germline V CDR1 and CDR2: MNHEY, SMNVEV (reference sequence). CDR3 sequence (DNA): TGTGCCAGCAGTTCTAACCGGGACAGAGAAAATTCACCCCTCCACTTT. Its translation: CASSSNRDRENSPLHF.

The V gene is TRBV7-6, the J gene TRBJ2-1; possible D gene TRBD1, 6 bases. CDR1 and CDR2 from the germline V gene are SGHVS and FNYEAQ. The CDR3 has 15 amino acids. Between the trimmed V and J ends, which lost 5 bases and 4 bases, there was a span of 15 bases. CDR3 residues: CASSPARDKYNEQFF. CDR3 DNA: TGTGCCAGCAGCCCCGCCCGGGACAAGTACAATGAGCAGTTCTTC.

The sample holds a few counts of this clonotype. The V gene is TRBV2, the J gene TRBJ2-7, with TRBD1 matching over 9 bases. From germline, CDR1 is SNHLY and CDR2 FYNNEI. Losses at the gene ends were 10 bases for V and 3 bases for J; bases not matched to a gene: 7. This CDR3 has 13 residues. The CDR3 DNA follows: TGTGCCACCGGGACAGGGTTAGACTACGAGCAGTACTTC. Amino acids: CATGTGLDYEQYF.

Many counts were recorded for this clonotype. The V and J genes are TRBV24-1 and TRBJ2-2; no clear D. Trimming took 6 bases from V and 5 from J, leaving 3 bases between them. The CDR3 is 11 residues long. From germline, CDR1 is KGHDR and CDR2 SFDVKD. CDR3 DNA: TGTGCCACCAGTAGTACCGGGGAGCTGTTTTTT. Amino acid sequence: CATSSTGELFF.

There are a few counts of this clonotype. The CDR3 region has the DNA TGTGCCAGCAGCTTTTGGCCGTGGGATGACTCTGGGGCCAACGTCCTGACTTTC. It codes for CASSFWPWDDSGANVLTF. J is TRBJ2-6 and V is TRBV7-9; no definite D call. The CDR3 is 18 residues long. V gave up 3 bases and J gave up 0 bases, with 15 bases separating them. Germline V gives CDR1 SEHNR, CDR2 FQNEAQ (reference sequence).